This section outlines one T cell receptor (beta chain) sequence together with its context. Germline CDR1 is MNHEY and CDR2 is SVGAGI. Unmatched junction bases numbered 5, after V lost 6 bases and J lost 6 bases. CDR3 size: 14 residues. The source of the sample is a study of blood T cell repertoires in COVID-19. Study in general: Collection of acute and convalescent COVID-19 samples took place in the United States, Italy and Spain.

Produced via immunoSEQ multiplex PCR; TCRdb's table is partial and in-frame only. The sample has 100,000 or so clones, 85% seen once; the top ten hold around 2%. Sequencing was carried out using peripheral blood. The TCR originated in a woman in her 70s with active or convalescent COVID-19. The V call is TRBV6-5, the J call TRBJ2-2; 9 bases line up with TRBD2. The CDR3 protein is CASRRGGAAGELFF. The CDR3 bases are TGTGCCAGCAGACGCGGGGGGGCCGCCGGGGAGCTGTTTTTT.